A selection of T cell receptor beta chains follows, all from one sample in a study of shared clonotypes between healthy human individuals. The table came from immunoSEQ multiplex PCR; TCRdb's copy has only in-frame clones and leaves some out. The sample consists of hundreds of thousands of clones, just over 75% of them appearing once. The sequencing input was PBMCs. The receptors here all came from a woman aged 35 to 49 in good health. Some clones in this sample may be carry-over from other donors' samples. Both conserved end residues are part of each CDR3.

v_call cdr3_aa
TRBV19 CASSISGGTNEKLFF
TRBV27 CASSFLLGPTYEQYF
TRBV28 CASSLGQGQGARYNEQFF
TRBV18 CASSPSSLRDYLYNEQFF
TRBV27 CASKQERSGYTF
TRBV5-1 CASSLRDRGRLVYEQYF
TRBV6-6 CASSWAGGANTGELFF
TRBV4-1 CASSQEANQPQHF
TRBV6-5 CASRALPGRAFF
TRBV2 CASSQGFGLAFTGELFF
TRBV18 CASSSSLTDTQYF
TRBV27 CASRTYTGSNQPQHF
TRBV7-9 CASSLYSSGDYEQYF
TRBV7-2 CASSFGSYQETQYF
TRBV6-1 CASSEEGGISTDTQYF
TRBV6-5 CANSQLFVTNEKLFF
TRBV4-2 CASSQDLRSNYGYTF
TRBV7-2 CASSLEGGGSGNTIYF
TRBV28 CASSRPGVVGYEQYF
TRBV10-3 CATRVSYEQYF
TRBV5-1 CASSFGTSGANVLTF
TRBV7-9 CASSSGRTYEQYF
TRBV6-1 CASSEGGWAGELFF
TRBV7-2 CASSLWGGGVTDTQYF
TRBV10-2 CASRLAGGPAEQYF
TRBV10-3 CAARAGTNSYEQYF
TRBV30 CAWSVSSKETQYF
TRBV10-2 CASRGPSGNTIYF
TRBV5-6 CASSLVHGGNTIYF
TRBV7-6 CASSLARGNTEAFF
TRBV6-5 CASSVREDVEQFF
TRBV9 CASSVGLAEYNEQFF
TRBV21-1 CASSKARGTAGVSGRANEQFF
TRBV28 CASSFVGQKDNEQFF
TRBV9 CASSARLLGIGEQFF
TRBV27 CASRAGQTLYNEQFF
TRBV10-3 CAISELWGAENTIYF
TRBV27 CASSLASIPGELFF
TRBV28 CASSSPGMGQRIAQHF
TRBV19 CASTPLGQGQPQHF
TRBV19 CAAHPGRVEDTEAFF
TRBV1 CTSSPRDASYEQYF
TRBV5-1 CASSASGTGTHTQYF
TRBV11-2 CASRPNTYEQYF
TRBV5-4 CASSFGQGTYEQYF
TRBV18 CASSPPLADSYNEQFF
TRBV7-9 CASAEGRGNYGYTF
TRBV2 CASSTGTYEQYF